These 12 T cell receptor beta chains were sequenced from one sample in a study of cytomegalovirus exposure and HLA in healthy donors. PCR was performed using 60 Vbeta and 13 Jbeta primers. Sequencing used immunoSEQ multiplex PCR; TCRdb keeps in-frame clones, though not all of them. The sample comprises tens of thousands of clones, around two thirds of which are singletons, and roughly a fifth rests with the top ten. The sample taken for sequencing was PBMCs. The receptors stem from a woman aged 55-70 years in good health and CMV-seropositive.

The rearrangement joins TRBV6-5 to TRBJ1-5; TRBD1 is a possible D gene (6 bases). The length of the CDR3 is 13 residues. In germline, CDR1 is MNHEY, CDR2 SVGAGI. The V gene lost 4 bases and the J gene lost 9 bases, with 13 bases spanning the gap. CDR3 bases: TGTGCCAGCAGTTCACTCACAGGGCTGCCCCAGCATTTT. Amino acid sequence: CASSSLTGLPQHF.

The V and J genes are TRBV30 and TRBJ1-1, with TRBD1 identical over 9 bases. The germline gives CDR1 GTSNPN, CDR2 SVGIG (reference sequence). The CDR3 has 13 residues. V trimming: 5 bases; J trimming: 0 bases; junction bases outside the gene matches: 1. CDR3 DNA sequence: TGTGCCTGGGGGACAGGGATGAACACTGAAGCTTTCTTT. Translation gives CAWGTGMNTEAFF. Full variable domain (rest looked up from reference TRBV30 and TRBJ1-1): SQTIHQWPATLVQPVGSPLSLECTVEGTSNPNLYWYRQAAGRGLQLLFYSVGIGQISSEVPQNLSASRPQDRQFILSSKKLLLSDSGFYLCAWGTGMNTEAFFGQGTRLTVV.

This chain uses TRBV9 with TRBJ2-4, with D uncertain. The CDR3 contains 13 residues. Trimming cost V 0 bases and J 8 bases, with 9 bases left between them. The germline CDR1 and CDR2 sequences are SGDLS and YYNGEE. CDR3 region: CASSVVPTDIQYF. CDR3 coding DNA: TGTGCCAGCAGCGTAGTCCCTACTGACATTCAGTACTTC. Looking up the rest from reference TRBV9 and TRBJ2-4 gives the full variable domain: DSGVTQTPKHLITATGQRVTLRCSPRSGDLSVYWYQQSLDQGLQFLIQYYNGEERAKGNILERFSAQQFPDLHSELNLSSLELGDSALYFCASSVVPTDIQYFGAGTRLSVL.

This clone was observed a single time. J is TRBJ1-1 and V is TRBV6-1, with D tentatively TRBD1 (6 bases). Germline V gene lookup returns CDR1 MNHNS and CDR2 SASEGT. This CDR3 spans 13 amino acids. V was cut by 11 bases and J by 4 bases, with 17 bases left in between. CDR3 loop: CASRLGGGTEAFF. The CDR3 DNA reads as TGTGCCTCCCGTTTAGGGGGGGGCACTGAAGCTTTCTTT.

This clone was counted between two and nine times. The genes are TRBV18 and TRBJ1-2; D is possibly TRBD1 (5 bases). Germline CDR1 and CDR2: KGHSH and LQKENI. The CDR3 loop spans 14 amino acids. V lost 6 bases and J 6 bases, leaving 17 bases between the germline ends. This CDR3 reads CASSMLGARDGYTF. DNA for the CDR3: TGTGCCAGCTCTATGCTAGGGGCCAGAGATGGCTACACCTTC.

This clone has just one count. The chain combines TRBV29-1 with TRBJ1-2, with 7 bases aligning to TRBD1. The CDR3 totals 16 residues. Germline values: CDR1 SQVTM, CDR2 ANQGSEA. Trimming removed 6 bases from V and 0 bases from J; junction bases left unmatched: 13. CDR3 sequence: CSVLGQSRTTNYGYTF. CDR3 sequence (DNA): TGCAGCGTGTTGGGACAGAGCCGCACTACTAACTATGGCTACACCTTC. Variable domain in full (rest from reference TRBV29-1 and TRBJ1-2): SAVISQKPSRDICQRGTSLTIQCQVDSQVTMMFWYRQQPGQSLTLIATANQGSEATYESGFVIDKFPISRPNLTFSTLTVSNMSPEDSSIYLCSVLGQSRTTNYGYTFGSGTRLTVV.

A note on this clone: Additional DNA sequences in this sample encode the identical CDR3. The chain has TRBV5-6 and TRBJ2-7, with TRBD1 as a possible D gene (6 bases). This CDR3 is 13 amino acids long. Trimming pared 4 bases from V and 2 bases from J, leaving 10 bases between. CDR1 is SGHDT, CDR2 YYEEEE, per germline. The CDR3, as DNA: TGTGCCAGCAGCCGGACAGCGACCTACGAGCAGTACTTC. This translates into CASSRTATYEQYF.

In its sample, this clone was seen a few times. The chain joins TRBV12-5 to TRBJ2-2; 9 bases are shared with TRBD1. V gave up 5 bases and J gave up 4 bases; unmatched junction bases: 5. CDR1 and CDR2 from the germline V gene are LGHNT and FRNRAP. The CDR3 extends over 15 amino acids. The CDR3 DNA follows: TGTGCTAGTGGTCTGGGACAGGGCGGCACCGGGGAGCTGTTTTTT. Protein sequence: CASGLGQGGTGELFF. Combining the CDR3 with reference TRBV12-5 and TRBJ2-2 gives the whole variable domain DARVTQTPRHKVTEMGQEVTMRCQPILGHNTVFWYRQTMMQGLELLAYFRNRAPLDDSGMPKDRFSAEMPDATLATLKIQPSEPRDSAVYFCASGLGQGGTGELFFGEGSRLTVL.

The rearrangement links TRBV28 to TRBJ1-5; tentative D call: TRBD1 (6 bases). The length of the CDR3 is 16 residues. V dropped 2 bases and J dropped 2 bases, with 13 bases sitting between them. Germline CDR1 MDHEN, CDR2 SYDVKM. CDR3 coding DNA: TGTGCCAGCAGTTTAAAGCGGGGGGCGGGCAATCAGCCCCAGCATTTT. Encoded protein: CASSLKRGAGNQPQHF.

This rearrangement joins TRBV4-2 to TRBJ2-5; D is possibly TRBD2 (7 bases). CDR1 and CDR2 from the germline V gene are LGHNA and YNFKEQ. Trimming removed 0 bases at V and 4 bases at J, with 21 bases between. This CDR3 region has 18 residues. The CDR3 loop is CASSQDLRRGPFPETQYF. The DNA for the CDR3 is TGTGCCAGCAGCCAAGATTTGAGGCGGGGGCCATTTCCAGAGACCCAGTACTTC.

The CDR3 DNA sequence: TGTGCCAGCAGCTGGCCAGGGAAGGGTGGGGCGACCACTGAAGCTTTCTTT. Translating gives CASSWPGKGGATTEAFF. J is TRBJ1-1 and V is TRBV7-2; D is possibly TRBD1 (5 bases). The germline V and J ends were trimmed by 4 bases and 4 bases, with 22 bases remaining between them. From germline, CDR1 is SGHTA and CDR2 FQGNSA. The CDR3 totals 17 residues.

The chain couples TRBV6-1 to TRBJ1-5, with D possibly TRBD1 on 6 matching bases. With 0 bases removed from V and 7 bases from J, the gap between germline ends came to 16 bases. Germline assignment: CDR1 MNHNS and CDR2 SASEGT. The CDR3 length is 16 residues. CDR3 amino acids: CASSEALQGFRQPQHF. The CDR3 DNA sequence: TGTGCCAGCAGTGAAGCGCTGCAGGGGTTTAGGCAGCCCCAGCATTTT.